This TCR beta chain comes out of a study of T cell responses to AZD1222 COVID-19 vaccine. Whole-study results and caveats: The study sampled repertoires only after the peak T cell response. Seropositive at baseline were only a handful of AZD1222 recipients. Donors, mostly white British, included more females; clonal diversity was possibly underestimated.

A word on this clone: Its antigen is still unknown.

Profiling relied on immunoSEQ multiplex PCR, and the TCRdb table lists in-frame clones only, not all of them. The sample records about 70,000 clones, around 84% being singletons. This CDR3 spans 14 amino acids. Germline loops: CDR1 SGHRS, CDR2 YFSETQ. V was trimmed by 0 bases and J by 4 bases, leaving 8 bases between them. J is TRBJ1-3 and V is TRBV5-1; D remains unclear. The sample in question was peripheral blood, obtained on day 0 of AZD1222 vaccination. The clonotype comes from an adult in good health. CDR3 nucleotides: TGCGCCAGCAGCTTGGTAGGGATCGGAAACACCATATATTTT. Amino acid sequence: CASSLVGIGNTIYF.